Shown below are 5 T cell receptor beta chains from a single sample sequenced in a study of vaccination and CD4 T cells after COVID-19. Researchers used the Oncomine TCR Beta short-read assay to sequence DNA from cultured CD4+ T cells. Genomic DNA was extracted from cultured CD4+ T cells. TCRdb used MiXCR to reprocess the PCR reads, holding one entry per CDR3 protein. The data show 8,500 to 10,000 distinct CDR3 sequences, with approximately 28% seen just once and 11% held by the top ten. This sample's treatment: roughly 10-day PBMC culture with coronavirus spike peptide pools or control peptides (ViraFEST assay). During the years 2011-2018, before the COVID-19 pandemic, the unexposed donor's CD4+ T cells were collected. These receptors' antigens are unknown. Source material: CD4+ T cells from blood, cultured in vitro. These receptors were taken from a human donor in good health.

The chain is built from TRBV27 and TRBJ2-1, with TRBD2 as a possible D gene (5 bases). In germline, CDR1 is MNHEY, CDR2 SMNVEV (reference sequence). CDR3 length: 19 residues. V lost 6 bases and J 10 bases, leaving 34 bases between the germline ends. The CDR3 here is CASSPLSDWAQEPLYEQFF. In DNA, the CDR3 is TGTGCCAGCAGCCCACTCTCGGACTGGGCCCAAGAACCCCTTTACGAGCAGTTCTTC.

This rearrangement joins TRBV19 to TRBJ2-7; D not certain. Germline values: CDR1 LNHDA, CDR2 SQIVND (reference sequence). The CDR3 contains 15 residues. Trimming stripped 7 bases from V and 5 bases from J, with 21 bases between. CDR3 DNA: TGTGCCAGTACCATCGGATATGGCTGGCCCGACGAGCAGTACTTC. Translating it yields CASTIGYGWPDEQYF.

The V and J genes are TRBV18 and TRBJ1-5; perhaps TRBD1 as D (6 bases). The CDR3 has 15 amino acids. The V gene lost 2 bases and the J gene lost 6 bases, with 14 bases spanning the gap. The germline CDR1 and CDR2 sequences are KGHSH and LQKENI. The CDR3 DNA reads as TGTGCCAGCTCACCATCGCCGGGGGCCGTTCAGCCCCAGCATTTT. Amino acids: CASSPSPGAVQPQHF. The variable domain in full, with the rest retrieved from reference TRBV18 and TRBJ1-5, is NAGVMQNPRHLVRRRGQEARLRCSPMKGHSHVYWYRQLPEEGLKFMVYLQKENIIDESGMPKERFSAEFPKEGPSILRIQQVVRGDSAAYFCASSPSPGAVQPQHFGDGTRLSIL.

CDR3 residues: CASSLNVERNNEQFF. Here the CDR3 DNA reads TGCGCCAGCAGCTTGAACGTTGAGCGGAACAATGAGCAGTTCTTC. The chain joins TRBV5-1 to TRBJ2-1, with TRBD2 as a possible D gene (5 bases). The CDR3 covers 15 residues. Looked up from germline, CDR1 is SGHRS and CDR2 is YFSETQ. V lost 1 base, J lost 5 bases, and 13 bases lay in between. Drawing the rest from reference TRBV5-1 and TRBJ2-1, the complete variable domain is KAGVTQTPRYLIKTRGQQVTLSCSPISGHRSVSWYQQTPGQGLQFLFEYFSETQRNKGNFPGRFSGRQFSNSRSEMNVSTLELGDSALYLCASSLNVERNNEQFFGPGTRLTVL.

Remarks on this clonotype: The junction shows a germline mismatch at one end, possibly a read error. The chain has TRBV7-2 and TRBJ2-7, with unresolved D. The germline V gene encodes CDR1 SGHTA and CDR2 FQGNSA. CDR3 size: 11 residues. The CDR3 DNA reads as TGTGCCGGCAGCGATCGCTACGAGCAGTACTTC. Its translation is CAGSDRYEQYF.